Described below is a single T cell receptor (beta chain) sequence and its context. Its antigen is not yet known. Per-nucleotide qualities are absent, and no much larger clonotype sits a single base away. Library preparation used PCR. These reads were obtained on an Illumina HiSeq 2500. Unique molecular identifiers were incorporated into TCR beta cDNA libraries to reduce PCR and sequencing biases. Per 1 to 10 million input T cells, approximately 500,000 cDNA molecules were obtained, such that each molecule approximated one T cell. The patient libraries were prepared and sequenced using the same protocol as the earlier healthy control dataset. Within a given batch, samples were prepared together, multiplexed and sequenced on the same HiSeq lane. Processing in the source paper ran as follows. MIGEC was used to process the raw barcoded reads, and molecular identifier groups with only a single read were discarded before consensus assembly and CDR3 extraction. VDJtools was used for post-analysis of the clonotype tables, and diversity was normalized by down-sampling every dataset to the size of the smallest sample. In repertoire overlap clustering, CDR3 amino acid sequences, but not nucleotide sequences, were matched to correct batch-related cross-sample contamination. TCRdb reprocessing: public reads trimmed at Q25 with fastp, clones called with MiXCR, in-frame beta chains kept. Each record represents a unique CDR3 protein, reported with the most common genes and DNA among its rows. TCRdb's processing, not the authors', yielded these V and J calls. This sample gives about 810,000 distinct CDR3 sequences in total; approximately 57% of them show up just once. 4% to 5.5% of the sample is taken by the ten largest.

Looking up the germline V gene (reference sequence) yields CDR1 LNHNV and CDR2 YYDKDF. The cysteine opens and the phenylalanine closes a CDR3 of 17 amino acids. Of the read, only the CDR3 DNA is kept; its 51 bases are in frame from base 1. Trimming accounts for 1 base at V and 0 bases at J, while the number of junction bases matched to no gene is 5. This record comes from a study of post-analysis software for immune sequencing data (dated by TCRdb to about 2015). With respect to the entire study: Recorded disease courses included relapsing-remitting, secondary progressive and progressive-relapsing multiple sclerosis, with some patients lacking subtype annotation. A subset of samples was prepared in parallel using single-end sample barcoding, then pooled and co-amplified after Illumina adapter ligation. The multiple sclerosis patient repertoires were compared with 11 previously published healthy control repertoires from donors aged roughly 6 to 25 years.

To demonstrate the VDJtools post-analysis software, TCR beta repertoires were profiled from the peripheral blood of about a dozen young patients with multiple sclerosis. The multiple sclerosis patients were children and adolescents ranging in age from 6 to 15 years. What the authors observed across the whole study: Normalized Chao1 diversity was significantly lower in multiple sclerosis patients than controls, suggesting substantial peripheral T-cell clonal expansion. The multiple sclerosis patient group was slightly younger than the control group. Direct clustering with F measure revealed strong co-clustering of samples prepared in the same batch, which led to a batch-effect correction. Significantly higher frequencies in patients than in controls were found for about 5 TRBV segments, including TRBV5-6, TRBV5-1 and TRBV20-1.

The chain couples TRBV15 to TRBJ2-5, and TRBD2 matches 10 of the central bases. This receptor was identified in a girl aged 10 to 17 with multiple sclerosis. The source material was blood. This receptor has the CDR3 CATSRGIAGGYQETQYF. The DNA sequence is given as TGTGCCACCAGCAGAGGTATAGCGGGAGGCTACCAAGAGACCCAGTACTTC.